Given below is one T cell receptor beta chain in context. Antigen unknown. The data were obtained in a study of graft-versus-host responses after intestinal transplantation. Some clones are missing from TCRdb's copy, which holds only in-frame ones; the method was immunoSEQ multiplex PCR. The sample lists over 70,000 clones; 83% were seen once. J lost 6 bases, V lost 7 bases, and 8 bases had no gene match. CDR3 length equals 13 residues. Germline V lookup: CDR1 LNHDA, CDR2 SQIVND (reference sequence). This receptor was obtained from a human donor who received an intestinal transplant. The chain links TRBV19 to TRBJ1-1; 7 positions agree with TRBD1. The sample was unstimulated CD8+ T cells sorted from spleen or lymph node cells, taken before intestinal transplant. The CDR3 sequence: CASNQGVLAEAFF. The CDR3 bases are TGTGCCAGTAACCAGGGGGTATTGGCTGAAGCTTTCTTT.